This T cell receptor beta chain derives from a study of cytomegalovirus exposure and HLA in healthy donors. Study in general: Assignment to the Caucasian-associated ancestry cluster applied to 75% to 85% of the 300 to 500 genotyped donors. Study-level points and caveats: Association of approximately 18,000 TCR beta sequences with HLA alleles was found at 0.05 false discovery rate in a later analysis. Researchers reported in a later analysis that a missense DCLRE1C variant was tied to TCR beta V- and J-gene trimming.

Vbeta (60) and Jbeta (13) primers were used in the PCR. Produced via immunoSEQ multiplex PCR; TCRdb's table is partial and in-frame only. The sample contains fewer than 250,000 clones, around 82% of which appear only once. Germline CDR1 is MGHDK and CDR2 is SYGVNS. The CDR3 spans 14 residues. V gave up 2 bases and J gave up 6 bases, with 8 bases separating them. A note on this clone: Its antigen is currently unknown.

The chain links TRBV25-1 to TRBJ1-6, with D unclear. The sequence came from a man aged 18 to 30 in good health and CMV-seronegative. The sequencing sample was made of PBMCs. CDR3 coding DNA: TGTGCCAGCAGTGAAACGCGTATTAATTCACCCCTCCACTTT. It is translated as CASSETRINSPLHF.